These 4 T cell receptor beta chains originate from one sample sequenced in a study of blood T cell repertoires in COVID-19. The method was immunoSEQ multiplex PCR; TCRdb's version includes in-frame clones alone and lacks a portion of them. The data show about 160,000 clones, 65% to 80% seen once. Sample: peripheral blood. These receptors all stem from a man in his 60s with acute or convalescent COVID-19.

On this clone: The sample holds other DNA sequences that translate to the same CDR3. CDR3 sequence: CASSFGTSGGDTQYF. CDR3 DNA: TGCGCCAGCAGCTTCGGGACTAGCGGGGGGGATACGCAGTATTTT. The V call is TRBV5-1, the J call TRBJ2-3, with 15 positions matching TRBD2. This CDR3 spans 15 amino acids. From germline, CDR1 is SGHRS and CDR2 YFSETQ. The J segment lost 6 bases and the V segment lost 2 bases, leaving 1 base of the junction unmatched.

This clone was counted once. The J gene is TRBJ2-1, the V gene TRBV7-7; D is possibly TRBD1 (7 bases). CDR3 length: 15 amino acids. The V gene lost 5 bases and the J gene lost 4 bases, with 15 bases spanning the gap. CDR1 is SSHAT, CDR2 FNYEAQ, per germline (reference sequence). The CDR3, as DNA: TGTGCCAGCAGCCAGGGGGGCAGTTTTTACAATGAGCAGTTCTTC. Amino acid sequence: CASSQGGSFYNEQFF.

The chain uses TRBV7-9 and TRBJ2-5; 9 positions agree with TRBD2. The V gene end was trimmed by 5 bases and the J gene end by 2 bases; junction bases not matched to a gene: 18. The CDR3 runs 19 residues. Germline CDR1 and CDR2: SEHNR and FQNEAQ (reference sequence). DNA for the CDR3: TGTGCCAGCAGCGCTCATATGGTGGGAGCGGGGGGATCTCAAGAGACCCAGTACTTC. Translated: CASSAHMVGAGGSQETQYF.

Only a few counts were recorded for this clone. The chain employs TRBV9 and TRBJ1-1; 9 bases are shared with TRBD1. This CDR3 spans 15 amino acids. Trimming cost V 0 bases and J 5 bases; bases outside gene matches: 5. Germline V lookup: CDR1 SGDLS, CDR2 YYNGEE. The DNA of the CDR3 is TGTGCCAGCAGCGTAGGACAGGGGGGCGATACTGAAGCTTTCTTT. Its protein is CASSVGQGGDTEAFF. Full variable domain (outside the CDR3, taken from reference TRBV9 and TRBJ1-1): DSGVTQTPKHLITATGQRVTLRCSPRSGDLSVYWYQQSLDQGLQFLIQYYNGEERAKGNILERFSAQQFPDLHSELNLSSLELGDSALYFCASSVGQGGDTEAFFGQGTRLTVV.